One sample yielded the 15 T cell receptor beta chains listed below, sequenced in a study of shared clonotypes between healthy human individuals. TCRdb's copy holds only in-frame clones and misses some; the assay was immunoSEQ multiplex PCR. The sample has approximately 1,500,000 clones; nearly 99% are singletons. The sample was naive CD4+ T cells sorted from blood. This sample's subset: CD45RA+ positively selected. These receptors originate from a man younger than 45 in good health.

V is TRBV14 and J is TRBJ2-1, with D possibly matching TRBD1 (6 bases). V was cut by 4 bases and J by 4 bases, with 14 bases left in between. Germline-derived CDR1 and CDR2 are SGHDN and FVKESK. The CDR3 is 15 amino acids. The CDR3 sequence is CASSRVQGGYNEQFF. Here the CDR3 DNA reads TGTGCCAGCAGCCGAGTACAGGGCGGATACAATGAGCAGTTCTTC.

The chain is built from TRBV4-1 and TRBJ2-2; D gene uncertain. This CDR3 has 12 residues. The germline V gene has CDR1 MGHRA and CDR2 YSYEKL. Trimming removed 6 bases at V and 6 bases at J, with 8 bases between. CDR3 loop: CASSRLSGELFF. The CDR3 DNA reads as TGCGCCAGCAGTCGCTTATCCGGGGAGCTGTTTTTT.

The rearrangement joins TRBV28 to TRBJ1-2; no clear D. Germline loops: CDR1 MDHEN, CDR2 SYDVKM. The CDR3 sequence is 11 residues long. The V end was cut by 5 bases, the J end by 11 bases, with 12 bases between. Here the CDR3 reads CASSQRWEYTF. In DNA, the CDR3 is TGTGCCAGCAGTCAACGATGGGAGTACACCTTC.

The rearrangement joins TRBV28 to TRBJ2-7, with 9 bases matching TRBD1. The V gene end was trimmed by 4 bases and the J gene end by 5 bases; junction bases not matched to a gene: 9. The CDR3 covers 15 residues. Looked up from germline, CDR1 is MDHEN and CDR2 is SYDVKM. Here the CDR3 reads CASSWGRQGVNEQYF. DNA of the CDR3: TGTGCCAGCAGTTGGGGCCGACAGGGGGTCAACGAGCAGTACTTC.

The V call is TRBV27, the J call TRBJ1-2; D is unresolved. V shed 2 bases and J shed 6 bases, with 7 bases lying between them. Germline CDR1 reads MNHEY; CDR2 reads SMNVEV (reference sequence). This CDR3 is built from 12 residues. The CDR3 loop is CASSLAGDGYTF. The CDR3 DNA reads TGTGCCAGCAGTTTAGCCGGCGATGGCTACACCTTC.

The chain recombines TRBV5-4 with TRBJ2-3; D call uncertain. Germline V gives CDR1 SGHNT, CDR2 YYREEE (reference sequence). The CDR3 contains 14 residues. V lost 4 bases and J lost 3, with 12 bases in between. CDR3 bases: TGTGCCAGCAGCCCAGAGTCCGGGACAGATACGCAGTATTTT. The encoded protein is CASSPESGTDTQYF. Based on the CDR3 plus reference TRBV5-4 and TRBJ2-3, the full variable domain is ETGVTQSPTHLIKTRGQQVTLRCSSQSGHNTVSWYQQALGQGPQFIFQYYREEENGRGNFPPRFSGLQFPNYSSELNVNALELDDSALYLCASSPESGTDTQYFGPGTRLTVL.

Points on this clone: This sample also contains other DNA sequences that code for the same CDR3. This chain connects TRBV5-1 to TRBJ2-3, with TRBD2 identical over 7 bases. This CDR3 is built from 17 residues. Germline CDR1 reads SGHRS; CDR2 reads YFSETQ. V gave up 0 bases and J gave up 1 base; unmatched junction bases: 8. The CDR3 sequence is CASSLGPRAGGTDTQYF. The CDR3 nucleotides read TGCGCCAGCAGCTTGGGTCCGAGGGCGGGAGGCACAGATACGCAGTATTTT.

The CDR3 nucleotides read TGTGCCAGCAGGCAGCGAAGCGAGACTGAAGCTTTCTTT. Translating it yields CASRQRSETEAFF. This chain links TRBV27 with TRBJ1-1; D is ambiguous. Trimming stripped 6 bases from V and 5 bases from J, with 13 bases between. This CDR3 spans 13 amino acids. The germline CDR1 and CDR2 sequences are MNHEY and SMNVEV (reference sequence).

The chain is built from TRBV18 and TRBJ1-3; D not resolved. V lost 3 bases, J lost 4 bases, and 13 bases lay in between. CDR1 and CDR2 (germline): KGHSH, LQKENI. This CDR3 has 15 amino acids. The CDR3 loop is CASSPTGNRGNTIYF. CDR3 nucleotide sequence: TGTGCCAGCTCACCTACCGGGAATCGCGGAAACACCATATATTTT.

The CDR3 DNA reads TGTGCCAGCAGCTTAGACGGGGTCAAAGAGACCCAGTACTTC. Amino acids: CASSLDGVKETQYF. The chain combines TRBV7-9 with TRBJ2-5; D possibly corresponds to TRBD2 (5 bases). This CDR3 is built from 14 residues. Germline-derived CDR1 and CDR2 are SEHNR and FQNEAQ (reference sequence). Trimming removed 1 base from V and 3 bases from J, with 9 bases in between.

The chain recombines TRBV20-1 with TRBJ2-7, with unresolved D. This CDR3 spans 11 amino acids. Trimming removed 3 bases from V and 5 bases from J, with 8 bases in between. Looked up from germline, CDR1 is DFQATT and CDR2 is SNEGSKA (reference sequence). The CDR3 DNA is TGCAGTGCTAGCCGAACTCACGAGCAGTACTTC. Protein: CSASRTHEQYF.

This clone was observed once. This chain uses TRBV28 with TRBJ2-7, with TRBD2 matching 10 bases. Looked up from germline, CDR1 is MDHEN and CDR2 is SYDVKM. The CDR3 sequence is 18 residues long. J was trimmed by 3 bases and V by 6 bases; bases with no gene match: 17. The CDR3 nucleotides read TGTGCCAGCAGAGGAGAGCTAGCGGGAGTATTAGTATACTACGAGCAGTACTTC. Protein product: CASRGELAGVLVYYEQYF.

V is TRBV9 and J is TRBJ2-1; TRBD2 matches at 11 bases. Trimming took 0 bases from V and 7 from J; bases not matched to a gene: 3. The CDR3 length is 15 residues. Germline loops: CDR1 SGDLS, CDR2 YYNGEE. DNA for the CDR3: TGTGCCAGCAGCGTAGAAGTAGCGGGAGGGAATGAGCAGTTCTTC. Protein product: CASSVEVAGGNEQFF.

The table lists this clone with a count of one. The chain has TRBV5-4 and TRBJ2-1; 9 bases are shared with TRBD2. This CDR3 is built from 15 residues. The trim removed 4 bases at V and 8 bases at J, leaving 10 bases unmatched. CDR1 and CDR2 (germline): SGHNT, YYREEE (reference sequence). The CDR3 nucleotides read TGTGCCAGCAGCCCGAAGGAAGCGGGAGGCTATGAGCAGTTCTTC. It yields the protein CASSPKEAGGYEQFF.

The chain links TRBV7-9 to TRBJ2-7, with no clear D. The germline gives CDR1 SEHNR, CDR2 FQNEAQ (reference sequence). This CDR3 is 14 amino acids long. V was shortened by 2 bases and J by 3 bases, with 11 bases between the two germline ends. The CDR3 DNA follows: TGTGCCAGCAGCTTAAGTGCAAATCTCTACGAGCAGTACTTC. Its protein product is CASSLSANLYEQYF.